A selection of T cell receptor beta chains follows, all from one sample in a study of OX40 agonist ivuxolimab in advanced cancers. Profiled with immunoSEQ multiplex PCR; TCRdb holds only in-frame clones, not every one. The profile shows approximately 77,000 clones, under 85% of them singletons. The sequenced sample was CD4+ or CD8+ T cells sorted from blood, obtained in a trial of the OX40 agonist ivuxolimab. Source of these receptors: an adult with an advanced solid tumor such as melanoma, head and neck, liver or kidney cancer. Both conserved end residues are trimmed from each CDR3.

v_call	j_call	cdr3_length	cdr3_aa
TRBV2	TRBJ1-6	14	ASSGLQGVTNSPLH
TRBV28	TRBJ1-3	13	ASSTRASGGNTIY
TRBV2	TRBJ1-1	13	ASRAQQGAGTEAF
TRBV9	TRBJ1-3	13	ASSQMGGSGNTIY
TRBV15	TRBJ1-4	13	ATSSPGQFNEKLF
TRBV13	TRBJ2-1	13	ASSAARTNYNEQF
TRBV4-2	TRBJ1-6	13	ASSQVFEGNSPLH
TRBV5-1	TRBJ2-1	13	ASSEPPSSYNEQF
TRBV30	TRBJ1-3	11	AWNVGPGNTIY
TRBV21-1	TRBJ2-5	12	ASSNGTSKETQY
TRBV4-3	TRBJ2-7	14	ASSQDTSTSVYEQY
TRBV7-3	TRBJ1-2	13	ASSLNSGVDYGYT
TRBV9	TRBJ1-1	11	ASSALGRAEAF
TRBV7-2	TRBJ2-1	12	ASSSPGGYNEQF
TRBV19	TRBJ2-1	11	ASSIGQNNEQF
TRBV19	TRBJ1-5	14	ASSIGGTGVGQPQH
TRBV2	TRBJ2-1	11	ASSGTGDNEQF
TRBV19	TRBJ1-1	12	ASRRNRDSGEAF
TRBV9	TRBJ2-3	13	ASSVEPGTTDTQY
TRBV6-1	TRBJ1-2	15	ASSESMGQGYSGGYT
TRBV5-1	TRBJ2-5	12	ASSLGQAQETQY
TRBV6-6	TRBJ2-7	12	ASSYEGSSYEQY
TRBV5-5	TRBJ2-2	10	ASRTTVGELF
TRBV7-2	TRBJ2-7	13	ASSFHGSLSGEQY
TRBV28	TRBJ1-1	15	ASSPTGGGAVNTEAF
TRBV18	TRBJ1-3	11	ASSPERDHTIY
TRBV9	TRBJ2-3	15	ASSAAPRSGGTDTQY
TRBV7-3	TRBJ2-6	17	ASSLPAGTGISGANVLT
TRBV27	TRBJ1-2	12	ASSISTDPGGYT
TRBV11-2	TRBJ2-7	14	ASSLGTDRISYEQY
TRBV4-3	TRBJ2-7	11	ASSQGTGDEQY
TRBV28	TRBJ1-5	11	ASKLLGTRPQH
TRBV7-2	TRBJ2-1	15	ASSLVTPYSSYNEQF